This TCR beta chain was identified during a study of cytomegalovirus exposure and HLA in healthy donors. Study outcomes and limitations: A later analysis found that most CMV-associated TCR beta chains appeared HLA-restricted.

Use of 60 Vbeta and 13 Jbeta primers characterized the PCR. Some clones are missing from TCRdb's copy, which holds only in-frame ones; the method was immunoSEQ multiplex PCR. Here the sample spans roughly 49,000 clones, over 75% being singletons. Notes on this clone: Its matching antigen is unknown.

Sequencing was performed on PBMCs. This clonotype originated in a boy younger than 18 in good health and CMV-seropositive.

CDR3 in amino acids: CASRHPGVSGANVLTF. The CDR3 nucleotides read TGTGCCAGTCGACATCCGGGGGTTTCTGGGGCCAACGTCCTGACTTTC. The chain carries TRBV19 and TRBJ2-6; possible D gene TRBD2, 6 bases. The CDR3 length is 16 residues. V was clipped by 8 bases and J by 1 base, with 15 bases between them. Germline V CDR1 and CDR2: LNHDA, SQIVND (reference sequence).